This note documents a single TCR beta chain sequence. The data belong to a study of T cell changes during pregnancy in multiple sclerosis. Some clones are missing from TCRdb's copy, which holds only in-frame ones; the method was immunoSEQ multiplex PCR. The sample holds 35,000 to 50,000 clones, roughly nine tenths seen once. The CDR3 extends over 15 amino acids. Germline values: CDR1 SGHTA, CDR2 FQGTGA. Trimming cost V 1 base and J 9 bases, with 13 bases left between them. The chain links TRBV7-3 to TRBJ1-6; D not certain. The input for sequencing was CD4+ T cells from peripheral blood mononuclear cells, taken after pregnancy. The receptor was isolated from a female donor with multiple sclerosis, enrolled in a pregnancy study. CDR3 region: CASSLNGRLLSPLHF. The CDR3, as DNA: TGTGCCAGCAGCTTAAACGGCAGGTTACTTTCACCCCTCCACTTT.